The T cell receptor (beta chain) described here comes from a study of blood T cell repertoires in COVID-19. Study context: Donors in the United States, Italy and Spain gave samples during acute or convalescent COVID-19.

Sequencing was performed with immunoSEQ multiplex PCR; in TCRdb, only in-frame clones are kept and a portion is missing. The sample holds roughly 86,000 clones, around 86% seen once. The V gene end was trimmed by 4 bases and the J gene end by 3 bases; junction bases not matched to a gene: 1. This CDR3 has 13 residues. Germline CDR1 is KGHSH and CDR2 is LQKENI. The clonotype comes from a woman aged 70 to 79 with acute or convalescent COVID-19. The V gene is TRBV18, the J gene TRBJ1-2, with TRBD1 matching 8 bases. The sample was peripheral blood. In DNA form, the CDR3 reads TGTGCCAGCTCACTGACAGGGGACTATGGCTACACCTTC. This codes for CASSLTGDYGYTF.